The T cell receptor beta chain under discussion was sequenced for a study of blood T cell repertoires in COVID-19. Study-wide context: PBMCs, B-cell-depleted T cells, or T cells provided the cDNA or gDNA that made up the material.

Sequencing used immunoSEQ multiplex PCR; TCRdb keeps in-frame clones, though not all of them. Of approximately 170,000 clones in the sample, approximately 86% were seen once. The CDR3 runs to 13 residues. Germline assignment: CDR1 SEHNR and CDR2 FQNEAQ (reference sequence). Trimming cost V 5 bases and J 10 bases, with 15 bases left between them. What was sequenced was peripheral blood. The clonotype comes from a man aged 55-75 years who had recovered from COVID-19. The chain combines TRBV7-9 with TRBJ2-1; a possible D gene is TRBD1 (7 bases). The CDR3: CASSRAQGGEQFF. The CDR3, as DNA: TGTGCCAGCAGCCGCGCTCAGGGGGGAGAGCAGTTCTTC.